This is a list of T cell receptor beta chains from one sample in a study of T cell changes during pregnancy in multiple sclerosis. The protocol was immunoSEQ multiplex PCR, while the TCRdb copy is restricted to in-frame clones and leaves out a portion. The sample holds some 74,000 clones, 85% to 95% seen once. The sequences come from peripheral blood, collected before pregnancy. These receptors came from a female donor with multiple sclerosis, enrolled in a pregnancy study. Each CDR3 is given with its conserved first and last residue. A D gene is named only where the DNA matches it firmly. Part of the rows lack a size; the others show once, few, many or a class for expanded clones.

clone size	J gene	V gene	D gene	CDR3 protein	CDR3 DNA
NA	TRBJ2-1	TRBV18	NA	CASSPDSGEQFF	TGTGCCAGCTCACCGGACAGCGGTGAGCAGTTCTTC
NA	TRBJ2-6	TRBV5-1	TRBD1	CASSFPGTGDSGANVLTF	TGCGCCAGCAGCTTCCCCGGGACAGGGGACTCTGGGGCCAACGTCCTGACTTTC
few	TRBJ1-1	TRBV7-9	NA	CASSLSGGNTEAFF	TGTGCCAGCAGCTTATCCGGAGGGAACACTGAAGCTTTCTTT
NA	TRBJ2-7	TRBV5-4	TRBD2	CASSSGLAGGRGEQYF	TGTGCCAGCAGCTCGGGACTAGCGGGAGGAAGGGGCGAGCAGTACTTC
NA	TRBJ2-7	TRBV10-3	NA	CAISEQRYEQYF	TGTGCCATCAGTGAGCAACGGTACGAGCAGTACTTC
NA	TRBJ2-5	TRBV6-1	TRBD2	CASSETSGSGQETQYF	TGTGCCAGCAGTGAAACTAGCGGGAGCGGCCAAGAGACCCAGTACTTC
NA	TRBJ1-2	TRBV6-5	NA	CATTGNYGYTF	TGTGCCACCACAGGGAACTATGGCTACACCTTC
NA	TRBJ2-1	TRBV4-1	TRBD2	CASSPTTSGTLNEQFF	TGCGCCAGCAGCCCAACGACTAGCGGGACCCTAAATGAGCAGTTCTTC
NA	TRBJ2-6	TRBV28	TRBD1	CASSLGTGLPGANVLTF	TGTGCCAGCAGTTTGGGGACAGGGTTGCCTGGGGCCAACGTCCTGACTTTC
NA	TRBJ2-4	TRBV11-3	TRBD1	CASSLGRGLDIQYF	TGTGCCAGCAGCTTGGGCAGGGGGCTTGACATTCAGTACTTC
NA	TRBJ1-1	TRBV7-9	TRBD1	CASSSNLGQGPSTEAFF	TGTGCCAGCAGCTCTAACCTGGGACAGGGGCCTAGCACTGAAGCTTTCTTT
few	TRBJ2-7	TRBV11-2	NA	CASRWAAGLREQYF	TGTGCCAGCAGGTGGGCGGCAGGGCTCCGCGAGCAGTACTTC
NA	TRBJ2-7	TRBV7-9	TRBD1	CASSLEGAGYEQYF	TGTGCCAGCAGCTTAGAGGGGGCCGGCTACGAGCAGTACTTC
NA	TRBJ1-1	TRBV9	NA	CASSVSYGGTEAFF	TGTGCCAGCAGCGTATCTTATGGAGGCACTGAAGCTTTCTTT
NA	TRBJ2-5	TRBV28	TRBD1	CASSPGQGAIETQYF	TGTGCCAGCAGCCCGGGGCAGGGGGCAATAGAGACCCAGTACTTC
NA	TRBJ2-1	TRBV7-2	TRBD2	CASSLGSSGSRSEQFF	TGTGCCAGCAGCTTAGGATCCAGCGGGAGTAGGAGTGAGCAGTTCTTC
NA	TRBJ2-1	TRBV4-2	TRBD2	CASSHRTSGIYNEQFF	TGTGCCAGCAGCCATCGGACTAGCGGTATATACAATGAGCAGTTCTTC
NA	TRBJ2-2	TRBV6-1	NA	CASTRTADGELFF	TGTGCCAGCACCCGGACAGCGGACGGGGAGCTGTTTTTT
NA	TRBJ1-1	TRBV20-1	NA	CSASPQYEAFF	TGCAGTGCTAGTCCACAGTATGAAGCTTTCTTT
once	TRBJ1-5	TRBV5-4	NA	CASSRGLGNQPQHF	TGTGCCAGCAGTCGCGGACTGGGCAATCAGCCCCAGCATTTT